This passage covers 29 T cell receptor beta chains from one sample sequenced in a study of neurological immune-mediated disorders. Time point reported: longitudinal time-point 1 (baseline). TCRdb re-analysed the 5' RACE reads in MiXCR, keeping a single row per CDR3 protein. The sample consists of 55,000 to 70,000 distinct CDR3 sequences, about 11% of them appearing once. Sequenced input: PBMCs. The receptors stem from a male donor with HTLV-1-associated myelopathy (HAM/TSP).

The sample holds many counts of this clonotype. The CDR3 protein is CASSLRGRHSYTF. The DNA for the CDR3 is TGTGCCAGCAGTTTGCGGGGGAGGCATAGCTACACCTTC. V usage is TRBV28 and J usage is TRBJ1-2; possible D gene TRBD1, 5 bases. Germline loops: CDR1 MDHEN, CDR2 SYDVKM. V shed 3 bases and J shed 9 bases, with 14 bases lying between them. The CDR3 is 13 residues long.

This clonotype has ten or more counts. The chain is built from TRBV5-1 and TRBJ2-3; 9 bases fit TRBD1. This CDR3 is built from 16 residues. Looked up from germline, CDR1 is SGHRS and CDR2 is YFSETQ. The ends lost 4 bases at V and 1 base at J; junction bases unmatched: 7. The CDR3 loop reads CASSGSQGAGTDTQYF. The CDR3 coding sequence is TGCGCCAGCAGCGGATCACAGGGGGCTGGCACAGATACGCAGTATTTT.

This clonotype was detected many times. The CDR3 protein is CASSLVFDEQFF. In nucleotides, the CDR3 is TGCGCCAGCAGCTTGGTGTTTGATGAGCAGTTCTTC. V is TRBV5-1 and J is TRBJ2-1, with D unclear. Trimming left V 0 bases short and J 8 bases short, with 6 bases between. CDR3 length equals 12 residues. The germline V gene has CDR1 SGHRS and CDR2 YFSETQ.

Turning to this clonotype: At one end, the junction sequence differs from germline, possibly due to a read error. The CDR3 DNA is TGTGCCAACAGCAGGGACACGGAAGAGAACCAGTACTTC. It yields the protein CANSRDTEENQYF. J is TRBJ2-5 and V is TRBV6-2 or TRBV6-3; the D gene is possibly TRBD1 (6 bases). CDR3 size: 13 residues. The germline V gene has CDR1 MNHEY and CDR2 SVGEGT.

This clonotype was picked up many times. The J gene is TRBJ1-5, the V gene TRBV5-1; D perhaps matches TRBD1 (5 bases). The CDR3 has 14 residues. The V gene's germline CDR1 is SGHRS and CDR2 YFSETQ. V was cut by 4 bases and J by 1 base, with 9 bases left in between. The CDR3 loop reads CASSRDASNQPQHF. DNA for the CDR3: TGCGCCAGCAGCAGGGACGCGAGCAATCAGCCCCAGCATTTT.

This clonotype showed up many times. This rearrangement joins TRBV5-6 to TRBJ2-1; D gene ambiguous. This CDR3 is 11 amino acids long. From germline, CDR1 is SGHDT and CDR2 YYEEEE. V shed 2 bases and J shed 4 bases, with 1 base lying between them. CDR3 DNA: TGTGCCAGCAGCTTTTACAATGAGCAGTTCTTC. This translates into CASSFYNEQFF.

This clonotype showed up many times. The chain is built from TRBV27 and TRBJ2-7; TRBD1 matches at 10 bases. The CDR3 is 14 amino acids. Per the germline V gene, CDR1 is MNHEY and CDR2 is SMNVEV (reference sequence). With 3 bases clipped from V and 6 bases from J, the junction kept 5 bases outside the gene matches. The CDR3 coding sequence is TGTGCCAGCAGTTTTGACAGGGGGCGCTTCGAGCAGTACTTC. This sequence encodes CASSFDRGRFEQYF.

In its sample, this clonotype was seen many times. The rearrangement joins TRBV20-1 to TRBJ2-7; tentative D call: TRBD1 (5 bases). The V gene lost 5 bases and the J gene lost 2 bases, with 16 bases spanning the gap. Germline lookup yields CDR1 DFQATT and CDR2 SNEGSKA (reference sequence). The CDR3 has 14 residues. CDR3 coding DNA: TGCAGTGCTCCCAAGGGGAACCGACCCTACGAGCAGTACTTC. Protein: CSAPKGNRPYEQYF.

This clonotype was seen many times. This sequence joins TRBV10-3 and TRBJ1-2; D unresolved. This CDR3 spans 14 amino acids. Germline V gives CDR1 ENHRY, CDR2 SYGVKD. With 0 bases removed from V and 5 bases from J, the gap between germline ends came to 10 bases. In DNA form, the CDR3 reads TGTGCCATCAGTGAGTCGATTCGTGGATATGGCTACACCTTC. This sequence encodes CAISESIRGYGYTF.

This clonotype was picked up many times. The chain uses TRBV29-1 and TRBJ1-1, with 7 bases matching TRBD1. Trimming removed 4 bases from V and 6 bases from J; junction bases left unmatched: 5. Germline V gene lookup returns CDR1 SQVTM and CDR2 ANQGSEA. This CDR3 has 12 residues. The CDR3 loop is CSVVTGVPEAFF. In nucleotides, the CDR3 is TGCAGCGTTGTTACAGGGGTACCTGAAGCTTTCTTT.

This clonotype was found many times. V gene TRBV11-3 combines with J gene TRBJ2-2, with D perhaps TRBD2 (5 bases). The CDR3 spans 13 residues. The germline gives CDR1 SGHNT, CDR2 YENEEA. Trimming took 6 bases from V and 6 from J, leaving 11 bases between them. The CDR3 loop is CASSRVDSGELFF. CDR3 DNA: TGTGCCAGCAGTAGAGTGGACTCCGGGGAGCTGTTTTTT.

This clonotype was counted many times. The V gene is TRBV2, the J gene TRBJ2-6; D is tentatively TRBD1 or TRBD2 (5 bases each). Germline loops: CDR1 SNHLY, CDR2 FYNNEI. The V gene lost 7 bases and the J gene lost 0 bases, with 13 bases spanning the gap. CDR3 length equals 16 residues. The CDR3 nucleotides are TGTGCCAGCACCTGGGACGGTCTCTCTGGGGCCAACGTCCTGACTTTC. Its translation is CASTWDGLSGANVLTF.

This clonotype was detected many times. This sequence joins TRBV14 and TRBJ2-7; perhaps TRBD1 as D (6 bases). Trimming took off 3 bases at V and 2 bases at J, with 11 bases between the two ends. CDR3 length: 14 amino acids. CDR1 is SGHDN, CDR2 FVKESK, per germline. DNA for the CDR3: TGTGCCAGCAGCCACGTCGGGACACCCTACGAGCAGTACTTC. Translated: CASSHVGTPYEQYF.

At least ten counts were recorded for this clonotype. V gene TRBV7-2 combines with J gene TRBJ2-1; 7 bases map to TRBD1. J lost 6 bases, V lost 3 bases, and 5 bases had no gene match. Germline V gene sequence: CDR1 SGHTA, CDR2 FQGNSA. CDR3 length: 14 amino acids. The CDR3 is CASSFDRVSNEQFF. CDR3 sequence (DNA): TGTGCCAGCAGCTTCGACAGGGTGAGCAATGAGCAGTTCTTC.

In its sample, this clonotype was seen many times. The chain recombines TRBV29-1 with TRBJ2-7; 8 nucleotides align to TRBD1. The V and J ends lost 5 bases and 6 bases, in that order; junction bases with no gene match: 9. This CDR3 comprises 13 residues. CDR1 and CDR2 (germline): SQVTM, ANQGSEA. CDR3 loop: CSVQTGAQTEQYF. DNA of the CDR3: TGCAGCGTTCAGACAGGGGCCCAGACCGAGCAGTACTTC.

This clonotype was observed at least ten times. The chain couples TRBV9 to TRBJ2-1; TRBD1 might be the D (6 bases). Germline CDR1 and CDR2: SGDLS and YYNGEE. Trimming stripped 0 bases from V and 6 bases from J, with 13 bases between. The CDR3 runs to 15 residues. The CDR3 DNA reads TGTGCCAGCAGCGTAGCGTCTGGACAGTTCAATGAGCAGTTCTTC. It encodes CASSVASGQFNEQFF.

This clonotype was detected many times. This sequence joins TRBV9 and TRBJ1-5; D might be TRBD1 (5 bases). Germline CDR1 reads SGDLS; CDR2 reads YYNGEE. The CDR3 runs to 14 residues. Trimming shortened V by 2 bases and J by 1 base, and 7 bases separated the two germline ends. CDR3 protein: CASSVGQSNQPQHF. The CDR3 nucleotides read TGTGCCAGCAGCGTGGGGCAGAGCAATCAGCCCCAGCATTTT. The full variable domain, rest sourced from reference TRBV9 and TRBJ1-5, is DSGVTQTPKHLITATGQRVTLRCSPRSGDLSVYWYQQSLDQGLQFLIQYYNGEERAKGNILERFSAQQFPDLHSELNLSSLELGDSALYFCASSVGQSNQPQHFGDGTRLSIL.

In this sample, this clonotype turned up many times. This chain joins TRBV5-1 and TRBJ2-2, with TRBD1 matching over 10 bases. V gave up 5 bases and J gave up 1 base; unmatched junction bases: 2. CDR1 and CDR2 (germline): SGHRS, YFSETQ. The CDR3 totals 15 residues. For the CDR3, the DNA is TGCGCCAGCAGTTGGGACAGGGGGAACACCGGGGAGCTGTTTTTT. Encoded protein: CASSWDRGNTGELFF.

This clonotype was detected a few times. The V gene is TRBV6-5, the J gene TRBJ1-1, with D unresolved. The CDR3 has 15 residues. V was clipped by 0 bases and J by 4 bases, with 12 bases between them. The germline gives CDR1 MNHEY, CDR2 SVGAGI. In nucleotides, the CDR3 is TGTGCCAGCAGTTACTCGCGTAGGGCGGGCACTGAAGCTTTCTTT. Protein sequence: CASSYSRRAGTEAFF.

This clonotype was recorded at least ten times. The gene calls are TRBV20-1 and TRBJ2-3; 9 bases match TRBD2. The V gene's germline CDR1 is DFQATT and CDR2 SNEGSKA (reference sequence). Losses at the gene ends were 6 bases for V and 9 bases for J; bases not matched to a gene: 10. The CDR3 covers 13 residues. The CDR3 reads CSADSGGRPTQYF. The DNA of the CDR3 is TGCAGTGCCGATAGCGGGGGCCGGCCCACGCAGTATTTT.

This clonotype was observed at least ten times. The chain carries TRBV27 and TRBJ2-7, with D tentatively TRBD1 (6 bases). The V end was cut by 0 bases, the J end by 2 bases, with 14 bases between. Germline CDR1 MNHEY, CDR2 SMNVEV (reference sequence). CDR3 length: 16 residues. CDR3 DNA sequence: TGTGCCAGCAGTTTATCTACAGGGTCCTACGCCTACGAGCAGTACTTC. Translated: CASSLSTGSYAYEQYF.

This clonotype was detected many times. The chain joins TRBV5-1 to TRBJ1-2; D is ambiguous. CDR1 SGHRS and CDR2 YFSETQ come from the germline V gene. The V end was cut by 2 bases, the J end by 4 bases, with 12 bases between. The CDR3 sequence is 14 residues long. The CDR3 region has the DNA TGCGCCAGCAGCTTAGGAGAACCCCTCTATGGCTACACCTTC. It encodes CASSLGEPLYGYTF.

This clonotype was detected many times. The chain has TRBV10-3 and TRBJ2-3, with D maybe TRBD2 (5 bases). Trimming removed 0 bases from V and 6 bases from J, with 7 bases in between. The CDR3 has 13 amino acids. CDR1 is ENHRY and CDR2 is SYGVKD in the germline V gene. CDR3 nucleotides: TGTGCCATCAGTGAGTCTACGGGGGATACGCAGTATTTT. It yields the protein CAISESTGDTQYF.

The sample holds many counts of this clonotype. This rearrangement joins TRBV5-1 to TRBJ2-7, with unresolved D. The V gene lost 7 bases and the J gene lost 6 bases, with 23 bases spanning the gap. Germline V gene sequence: CDR1 SGHRS, CDR2 YFSETQ. The CDR3 extends over 15 amino acids. Here the CDR3 reads CASAHQTGLTSEQYF. The DNA of the CDR3 is TGCGCCAGCGCGCACCAAACCGGCCTCACCAGCGAGCAGTACTTC. Full variable domain (outside the CDR3, taken from reference TRBV5-1 and TRBJ2-7): KAGVTQTPRYLIKTRGQQVTLSCSPISGHRSVSWYQQTPGQGLQFLFEYFSETQRNKGNFPGRFSGRQFSNSRSEMNVSTLELGDSALYLCASAHQTGLTSEQYFGPGTRLTVT.

This clonotype was seen many times. V is TRBV12-3 or TRBV12-4 and J is TRBJ2-7, with 7 bases identical to TRBD1. J lost 4 bases, V lost 6 bases, and 12 bases had no gene match. This CDR3 spans 15 amino acids. CDR3 in amino acids: CASSQDRERGYEQYF. CDR3 in DNA: TGTGCCAGCAGCCAAGACAGGGAAAGAGGATACGAGCAGTACTTC.

This clonotype came up many times. J is TRBJ1-4 and V is TRBV7-9, with D maybe TRBD1 (6 bases). Trimming removed 3 bases at V and 1 base at J, with 24 bases between. Germline V gene data show CDR1 as SEHNR and CDR2 as FQNEAQ (reference sequence). The length of the CDR3 is 20 residues. CDR3 amino acids: CASSFGSRIQRQETNEKLFF. DNA of the CDR3: TGTGCCAGCAGCTTCGGTTCTCGGATTCAGCGACAGGAAACTAATGAAAAACTGTTTTTT.

This clonotype was recorded once. A read error is possible here, since a much larger clone lies one base away. The V gene is TRBV7-3, the J gene TRBJ1-6; 10 bases match TRBD1. The CDR3 has 15 amino acids. Germline lookup yields CDR1 SGHTA and CDR2 FQGTGA. CDR3 bases: TGTTCCAGCAGCTTGATGGGGACAGGGGATTCACGCCTCCACTTT. It codes for CSSSLMGTGDSRLHF.

This clonotype was recorded many times. The gene calls are TRBV18 and TRBJ2-4; D is possibly TRBD1 (6 bases). Germline V gives CDR1 KGHSH, CDR2 LQKENI. CDR3 length: 13 amino acids. Trimming cost V 4 bases and J 8 bases, with 12 bases left between them. CDR3 in amino acids: CASSRQERDIQYF. For the CDR3, the DNA is TGTGCCAGCTCACGACAGGAGAGGGACATTCAGTACTTC. The full variable domain, its missing parts supplied by reference TRBV18 and TRBJ2-4, is NAGVMQNPRHLVRRRGQEARLRCSPMKGHSHVYWYRQLPEEGLKFMVYLQKENIIDESGMPKERFSAEFPKEGPSILRIQQVVRGDSAAYFCASSRQERDIQYFGAGTRLSVL.

There are many counts of this clonotype. The rearrangement joins TRBV12-3 or TRBV12-4 to TRBJ2-5; D tentatively reads TRBD1 or TRBD2 (6 bases each). V was cut by 1 base and J by 2 bases, with 11 bases left in between. The CDR3 contains 15 residues. The CDR3 sequence is CASSLGGTTQETQYF. The CDR3 nucleotides read TGTGCCAGCAGTTTAGGCGGGACAACGCAAGAGACCCAGTACTTC.